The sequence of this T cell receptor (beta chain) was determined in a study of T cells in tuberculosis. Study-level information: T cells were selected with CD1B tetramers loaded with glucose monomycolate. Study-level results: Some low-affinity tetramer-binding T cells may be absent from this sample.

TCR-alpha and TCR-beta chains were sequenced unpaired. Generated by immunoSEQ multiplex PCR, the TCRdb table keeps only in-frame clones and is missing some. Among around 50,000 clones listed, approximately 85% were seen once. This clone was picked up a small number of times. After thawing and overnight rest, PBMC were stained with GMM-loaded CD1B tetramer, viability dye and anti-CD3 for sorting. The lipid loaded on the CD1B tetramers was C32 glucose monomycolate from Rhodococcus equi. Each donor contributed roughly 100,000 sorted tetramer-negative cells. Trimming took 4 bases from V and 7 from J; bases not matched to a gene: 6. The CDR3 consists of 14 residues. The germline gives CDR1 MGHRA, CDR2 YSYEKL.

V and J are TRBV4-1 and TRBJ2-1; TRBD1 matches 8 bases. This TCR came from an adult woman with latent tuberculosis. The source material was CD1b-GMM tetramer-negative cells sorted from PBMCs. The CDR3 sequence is CASSPGQGWNEQFF. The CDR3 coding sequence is TGCGCCAGCAGCCCCGGACAGGGTTGGAATGAGCAGTTCTTC.